This passage covers 20 T cell receptor beta chains from one sample sequenced in a study of CXCR3-negative and CXCR3-positive naive CD8 T cells. Via 5' RACE with UMI labels, TRB cDNA libraries were prepared. Reanalyzing the 5' RACE reads, TCRdb keeps one entry per CDR3 protein, without DNA. The sample table includes tens of thousands of distinct CDR3 sequences. Specimen: naive CXCR3- CD8+ T cells from blood. Regarding subset: CD45RO-CCR7+CD27+CD95- naive CD8+ T cells lacking CXCR3 (TNR3-). Every receptor here comes from a human donor in good health. Some clones in this sample may be carry-over from other donors' samples.

This CDR3 reads CASSRQGGYNEQFF. The chain has TRBV28 and TRBJ2-1; the D call of TRBD1 rests on TCRdb alone, since no DNA is present to check it. Germline V gene lookup returns CDR1 MDHEN and CDR2 SYDVKM. This CDR3 comprises 14 residues.

The rearrangement links TRBV12-3 or TRBV12-4 to TRBJ2-7. CDR3 length equals 13 residues. The CDR3 spells CASRQTSSYEQYF.

The CDR3 loop is CASSSGAGFMNTEAFF. The V call is TRBV7-3, the J call TRBJ1-1; TCRdb lists TRBD1, though no DNA is available to test this call. The CDR3 is 16 residues long. In germline, CDR1 is SGHTA, CDR2 FQGTGA.

V and J are TRBV20-1 and TRBJ2-3; no DNA is available, so the TRBD1 call from TCRdb remains unchecked. Germline CDR1 and CDR2: DFQATT and SNEGSKA (reference sequence). This CDR3 has 18 amino acids. The CDR3 here is CSARDPLAGGPVADTQYF.

The rearrangement uses TRBV7-9 and TRBJ2-5; TCRdb designates TRBD2, a call that cannot be tested without DNA. The CDR3 has 16 amino acids. Germline lookup yields CDR1 SEHNR and CDR2 FQNEAQ (reference sequence). The CDR3 reads CASSLVPAGSQETQYF.

V usage is TRBV29-1 and J usage is TRBJ2-2. The CDR3 runs to 13 residues. Per the germline V gene, CDR1 is SQVTM and CDR2 is ANQGSEA. The CDR3 spells CSVGQENTGELFF.

The chain carries TRBV15 and TRBJ2-7; TCRdb indicates TRBD1, and absent DNA this call remains unverified. CDR3 length: 13 residues. Germline V gene lookup returns CDR1 LNHNV and CDR2 YYDKDF (reference sequence). This chain's CDR3 is CATSPDRLYEQYF.

The chain recombines TRBV28 with TRBJ2-5; TCRdb lists TRBD1, though no DNA is available to test this call. The CDR3 sequence is 15 residues long. In germline, CDR1 is MDHEN, CDR2 SYDVKM. CDR3 amino acids: CASSLGTGPQETQYF. Variable domain in full (rest from reference TRBV28 and TRBJ2-5): DVKVTQSSRYLVKRTGEKVFLECVQDMDHENMFWYRQDPGLGLRLIYFSYDVKMKEKGDIPEGYSVSREKKERFSLILESASTNQTSMYLCASSLGTGPQETQYFGPGTRLLVL.

The chain has TRBV29-1 and TRBJ2-7; TCRdb's D gene call, TRBD1, goes unchecked for lack of DNA. This CDR3 region has 14 residues. Germline-derived CDR1 and CDR2 are SQVTM and ANQGSEA. This chain's CDR3 is CRVDGQGPSYAQYF.

The V gene is TRBV3-1, the J gene TRBJ2-3; as DNA is missing, the TRBD2 call by TCRdb cannot be tested. The CDR3 length is 17 residues. Germline V lookup: CDR1 LGHDT, CDR2 YNNKEL (reference sequence). The chain's CDR3 is CASSQAYRAGVEDTQYF.

V usage is TRBV5-5 and J usage is TRBJ2-7; TCRdb reports TRBD1, a call that lacks DNA to check it against. In germline, CDR1 is SGHKS, CDR2 YYEKEE (reference sequence). The CDR3 loop spans 15 amino acids. This CDR3 is CASSPGTGVMYEQYF.

The genes are TRBV28 and TRBJ1-1; TCRdb's D call of TRBD1 is untestable without DNA. The CDR3 covers 16 residues. Germline V lookup: CDR1 MDHEN, CDR2 SYDVKM. The CDR3 is CASSLWGRGQNTEAFF.

This chain connects TRBV29-1 to TRBJ2-1. The length of the CDR3 is 13 residues. Germline V gene sequence: CDR1 SQVTM, CDR2 ANQGSEA. This CDR3 is CSVEIYRNNEQFF.

The rearrangement links TRBV29-1 to TRBJ2-2; checking the TCRdb D call of TRBD2 is not possible without DNA. CDR3 length: 14 amino acids. The germline V gene has CDR1 SQVTM and CDR2 ANQGSEA. The CDR3 is CSVNLAVNTGALFF.

The genes are TRBV10-3 and TRBJ2-3; there is no DNA to check the TCRdb D call of TRBD2. CDR3 length: 16 residues. The germline V gene encodes CDR1 ENHRY and CDR2 SYGVKD. CDR3 region: CAISGTSGVNTDTQYF.

The gene calls are TRBV2 and TRBJ2-3. Germline CDR1 reads SNHLY; CDR2 reads FYNNEI. There are 15 residues in the CDR3. CDR3 loop: CASSEGIAGRDTQYF.

V and J are TRBV4-3 and TRBJ1-2. This CDR3 spans 15 amino acids. Germline-derived CDR1 and CDR2 are LGHNA and YSLEER. The CDR3 reads CASSQVAGPFEGYTF.

V usage is TRBV15 and J usage is TRBJ2-7; TCRdb's D call of TRBD2 is untestable without DNA. CDR1 is LNHNV and CDR2 is YYDKDF in the germline V gene (reference sequence). This CDR3 region has 16 residues. The CDR3 sequence: CATSRSPSGGIYEQYF.

The V gene is TRBV15, the J gene TRBJ1-1; the D call from TCRdb, TRBD1, cannot be confirmed without DNA. The germline CDR1 and CDR2 sequences are LNHNV and YYDKDF (reference sequence). The CDR3 sequence is 18 residues long. The CDR3 region is CATSRGRRQGAGDTEAFF.

The chain uses TRBV7-2 and TRBJ1-2; without DNA, the TCRdb call of TRBD1 cannot be checked. This CDR3 is built from 15 residues. Germline V gene sequence: CDR1 SGHTA, CDR2 FQGNSA. The CDR3 region is CASSPPGTGGDGYTF.